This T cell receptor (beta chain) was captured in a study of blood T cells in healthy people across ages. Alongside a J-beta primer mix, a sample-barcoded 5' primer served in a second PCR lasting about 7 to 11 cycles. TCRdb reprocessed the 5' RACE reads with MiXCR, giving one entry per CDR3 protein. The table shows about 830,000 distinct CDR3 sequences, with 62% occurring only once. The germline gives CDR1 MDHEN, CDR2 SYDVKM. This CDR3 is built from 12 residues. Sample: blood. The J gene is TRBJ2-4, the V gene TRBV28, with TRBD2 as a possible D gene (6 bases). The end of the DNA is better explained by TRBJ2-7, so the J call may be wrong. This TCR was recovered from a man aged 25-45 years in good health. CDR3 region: CASSTPGGEQYF. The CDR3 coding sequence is TGTGCCAGCAGTACCCCCGGGGGCGAGCAGTACTTC.